The present TCR beta chain was sequenced within a study of graft-versus-host responses after intestinal transplantation. Study-level background: Anti-thymocyte globulin induction was given to all recipients, followed by tacrolimus and steroids for approximately three years.

Measured with immunoSEQ multiplex PCR; TCRdb has only the in-frame clones, and not every one. There are fewer than 150,000 clones in the sample; approximately 94% occur only once, and under 0.2% lies in the top ten. Study-wide findings and caveats: GvH clones detected in recipient marrow included some appearing first in ileum or blood.

Remarks on this clone: Its antigen is as yet unknown.

This CDR3 contains 15 residues. V gave up 2 bases and J gave up 7 bases, with 14 bases separating them. Per the germline V gene, CDR1 is SEHNR and CDR2 is FQNEAQ (reference sequence). The J gene is TRBJ1-4, the V gene TRBV7-9; D perhaps matches TRBD1 (5 bases). The sequence came from a human donor who received an intestinal transplant. The material sequenced was unstimulated CD4+ T cells sorted from spleen or lymph node cells, taken before intestinal transplant. The CDR3 reads CASSLSGRVSEKLFF. DNA for the CDR3: TGTGCCAGCAGCTTAAGTGGCAGGGTTAGTGAAAAACTGTTTTTT.